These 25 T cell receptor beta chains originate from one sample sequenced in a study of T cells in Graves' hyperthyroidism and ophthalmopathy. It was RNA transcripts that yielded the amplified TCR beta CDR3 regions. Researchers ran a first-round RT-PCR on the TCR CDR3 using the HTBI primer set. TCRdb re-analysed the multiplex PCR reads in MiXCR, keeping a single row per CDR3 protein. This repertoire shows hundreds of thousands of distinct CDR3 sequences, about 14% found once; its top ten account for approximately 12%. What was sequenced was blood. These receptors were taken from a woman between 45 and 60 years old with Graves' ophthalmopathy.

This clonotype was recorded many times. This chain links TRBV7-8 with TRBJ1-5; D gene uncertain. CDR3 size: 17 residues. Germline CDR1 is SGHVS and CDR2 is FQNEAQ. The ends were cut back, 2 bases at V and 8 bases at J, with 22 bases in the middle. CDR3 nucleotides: TGTGCCAGCAGCTTAATTCACGGGAATTCAAACGGGGAGCCCCAGCATTTT. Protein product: CASSLIHGNSNGEPQHF.

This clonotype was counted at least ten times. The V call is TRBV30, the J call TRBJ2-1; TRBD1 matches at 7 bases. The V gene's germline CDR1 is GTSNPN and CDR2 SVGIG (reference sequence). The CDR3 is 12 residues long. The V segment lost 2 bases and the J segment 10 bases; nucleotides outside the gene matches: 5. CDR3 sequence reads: CAWSTMTGEQFF. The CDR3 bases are TGTGCCTGGAGTACCATGACAGGGGAGCAGTTCTTC.

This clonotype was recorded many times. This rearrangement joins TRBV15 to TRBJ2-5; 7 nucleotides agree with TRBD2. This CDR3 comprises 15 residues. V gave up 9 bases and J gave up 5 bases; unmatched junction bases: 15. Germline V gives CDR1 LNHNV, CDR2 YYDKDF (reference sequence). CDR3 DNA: TGTGCCACGGCCCCCCGGGGGGTAGATTTGGAGACCCAGTACTTC. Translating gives CATAPRGVDLETQYF.

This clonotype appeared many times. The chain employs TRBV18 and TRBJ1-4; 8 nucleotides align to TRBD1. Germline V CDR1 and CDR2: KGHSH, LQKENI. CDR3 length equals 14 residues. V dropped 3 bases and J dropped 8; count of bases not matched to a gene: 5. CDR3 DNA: TGTGCCAGCTCACCTGGCAGGGGGCAGGAAAAACTGTTTTTT. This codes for CASSPGRGQEKLFF. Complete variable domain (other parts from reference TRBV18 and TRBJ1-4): NAGVMQNPRHLVRRRGQEARLRCSPMKGHSHVYWYRQLPEEGLKFMVYLQKENIIDESGMPKERFSAEFPKEGPSILRIQQVVRGDSAAYFCASSPGRGQEKLFFGSGTQLSVL.

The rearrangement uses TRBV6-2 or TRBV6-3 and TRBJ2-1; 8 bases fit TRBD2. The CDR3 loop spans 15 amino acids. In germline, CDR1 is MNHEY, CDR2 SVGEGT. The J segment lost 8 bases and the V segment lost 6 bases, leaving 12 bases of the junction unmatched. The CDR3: CASRGRSGRWDEQFF. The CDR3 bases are TGTGCCAGCAGGGGCCGGAGCGGGAGATGGGATGAGCAGTTCTTC.

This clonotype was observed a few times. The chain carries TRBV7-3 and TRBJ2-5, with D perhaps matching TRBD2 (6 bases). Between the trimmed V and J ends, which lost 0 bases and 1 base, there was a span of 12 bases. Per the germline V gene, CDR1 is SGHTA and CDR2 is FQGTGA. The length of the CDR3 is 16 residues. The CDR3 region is CASSLTGGGVQETQYF. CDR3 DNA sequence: TGTGCCAGCAGCTTAACCGGTGGAGGGGTCCAAGAGACCCAGTACTTC.

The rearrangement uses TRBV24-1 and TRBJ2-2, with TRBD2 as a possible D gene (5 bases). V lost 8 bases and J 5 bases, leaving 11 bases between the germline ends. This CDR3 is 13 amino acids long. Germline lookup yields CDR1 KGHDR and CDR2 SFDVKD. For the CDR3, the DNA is TGTGCCACCAAGAAAGGAGGAACCGGGGAGCTGTTTTTT. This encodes CATKKGGTGELFF.

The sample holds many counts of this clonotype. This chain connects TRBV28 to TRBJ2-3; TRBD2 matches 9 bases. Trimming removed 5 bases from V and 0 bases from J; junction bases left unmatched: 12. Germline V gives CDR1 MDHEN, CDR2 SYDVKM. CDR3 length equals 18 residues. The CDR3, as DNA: TGTGCCAGCAGTAGTCTGGCGGGAGGGCTAACTAGCACAGATACGCAGTATTTT. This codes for CASSSLAGGLTSTDTQYF.

CDR3 protein: CAISGESTQYF. The CDR3 bases are TGTGCCATCAGTGGGGAGAGCACGCAGTATTTT. J is TRBJ2-3 and V is TRBV10-3, with D perhaps TRBD2 (5 bases). Trimming removed 4 bases at V and 9 bases at J, with 8 bases between. This CDR3 has 11 residues. From germline, CDR1 is ENHRY and CDR2 SYGVKD.

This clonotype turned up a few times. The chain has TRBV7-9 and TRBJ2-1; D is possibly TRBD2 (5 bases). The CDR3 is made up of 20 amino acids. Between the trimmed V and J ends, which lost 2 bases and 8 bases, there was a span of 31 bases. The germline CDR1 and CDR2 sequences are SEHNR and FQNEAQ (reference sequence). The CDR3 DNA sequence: TGTGCCAGCAGCTTATTTTATGGGGTTGATCGCGGGTCATTATCCCATGAGCAGTTCTTC. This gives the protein CASSLFYGVDRGSLSHEQFF.

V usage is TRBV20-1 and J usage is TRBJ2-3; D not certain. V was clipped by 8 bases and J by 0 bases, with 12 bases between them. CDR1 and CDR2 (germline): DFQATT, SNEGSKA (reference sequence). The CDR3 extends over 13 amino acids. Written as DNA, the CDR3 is TGCAGTCTCGAAGGCGCTAGCACAGATACGCAGTATTTT. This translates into CSLEGASTDTQYF.

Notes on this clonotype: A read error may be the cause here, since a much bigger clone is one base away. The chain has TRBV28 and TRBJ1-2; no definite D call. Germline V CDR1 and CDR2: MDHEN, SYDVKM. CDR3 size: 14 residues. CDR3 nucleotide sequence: TGTGCCAGCGGTTTATCATGGGAAAGCTATGGCTACACCTTC. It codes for CASGLSWESYGYTF.

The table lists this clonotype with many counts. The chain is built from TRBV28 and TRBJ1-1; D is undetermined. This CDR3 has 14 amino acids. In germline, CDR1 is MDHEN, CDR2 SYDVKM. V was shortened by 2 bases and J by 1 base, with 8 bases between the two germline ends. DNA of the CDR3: TGTGCCAGCAGTTTAATCACGCCGAACACTGAAGCTTTCTTT. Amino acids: CASSLITPNTEAFF. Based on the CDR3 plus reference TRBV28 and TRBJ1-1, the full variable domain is DVKVTQSSRYLVKRTGEKVFLECVQDMDHENMFWYRQDPGLGLRLIYFSYDVKMKEKGDIPEGYSVSREKKERFSLILESASTNQTSMYLCASSLITPNTEAFFGQGTRLTVV.

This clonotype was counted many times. CDR3 nucleotide sequence: TGTGCCAGCAGTCCCAGGGGGGGGATGAACACTGAAGCTTTCTTT. Its translation is CASSPRGGMNTEAFF. V gene TRBV28 combines with J gene TRBJ1-1, with TRBD1 matching over 7 bases. The CDR3 sequence is 15 residues long. The germline CDR1 and CDR2 sequences are MDHEN and SYDVKM. V dropped 5 bases and J dropped 0; count of bases not matched to a gene: 6. Based on the CDR3 plus reference TRBV28 and TRBJ1-1, the full variable domain is DVKVTQSSRYLVKRTGEKVFLECVQDMDHENMFWYRQDPGLGLRLIYFSYDVKMKEKGDIPEGYSVSREKKERFSLILESASTNQTSMYLCASSPRGGMNTEAFFGQGTRLTVV.

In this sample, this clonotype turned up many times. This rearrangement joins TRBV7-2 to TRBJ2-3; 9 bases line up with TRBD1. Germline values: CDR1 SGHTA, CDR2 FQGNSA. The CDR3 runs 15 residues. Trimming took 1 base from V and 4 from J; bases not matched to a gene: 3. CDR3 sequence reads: CASSLVDRGSDTQYF. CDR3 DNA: TGTGCCAGCAGCTTAGTGGACAGGGGTTCAGATACGCAGTATTTT. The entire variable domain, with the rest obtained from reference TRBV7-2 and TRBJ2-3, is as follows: GAGVSQSPSNKVTEKGKDVELRCDPISGHTALYWYRQSLGQGLEFLIYFQGNSAPDKSGLPSDRFSAERTGGSVSTLTIQRTQQEDSAVYLCASSLVDRGSDTQYFGPGTRLTVL.

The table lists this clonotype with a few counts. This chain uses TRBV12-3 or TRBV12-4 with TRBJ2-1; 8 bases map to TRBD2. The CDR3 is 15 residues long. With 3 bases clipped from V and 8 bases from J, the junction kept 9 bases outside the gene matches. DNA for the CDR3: TGTGCCAGCAGTTTTTTCACGGGAGGGCTCGATGAGCAGTTCTTC. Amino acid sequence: CASSFFTGGLDEQFF.

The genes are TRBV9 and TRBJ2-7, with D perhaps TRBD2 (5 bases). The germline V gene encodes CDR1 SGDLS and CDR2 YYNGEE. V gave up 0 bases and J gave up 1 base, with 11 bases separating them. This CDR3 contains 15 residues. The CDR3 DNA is TGTGCCAGCAGCGTAGATTGGAGAGGGTCCTACGAGCAGTACTTC. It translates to CASSVDWRGSYEQYF.

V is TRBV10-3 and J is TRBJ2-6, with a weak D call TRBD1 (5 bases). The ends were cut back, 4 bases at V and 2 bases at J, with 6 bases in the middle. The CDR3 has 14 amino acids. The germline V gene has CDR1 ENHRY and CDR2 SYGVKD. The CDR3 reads CAISGTTGANVLTF. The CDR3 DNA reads TGTGCCATCAGTGGGACAACTGGGGCCAACGTCCTGACTTTC.

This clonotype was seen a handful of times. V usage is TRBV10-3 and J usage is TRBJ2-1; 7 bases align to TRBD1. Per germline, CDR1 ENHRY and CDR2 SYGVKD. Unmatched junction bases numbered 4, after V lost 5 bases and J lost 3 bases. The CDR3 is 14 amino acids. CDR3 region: CAISTGQSYNEQFF. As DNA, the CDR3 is TGTGCCATCAGTACGGGACAGAGCTACAATGAGCAGTTCTTC.

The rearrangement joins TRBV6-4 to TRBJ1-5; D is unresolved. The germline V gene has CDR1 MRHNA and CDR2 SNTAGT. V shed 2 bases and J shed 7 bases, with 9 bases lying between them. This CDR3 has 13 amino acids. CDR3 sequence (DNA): TGTGCCAGCAGTGACGTCGTTGGGCAGCCCCAGCATTTT. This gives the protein CASSDVVGQPQHF.

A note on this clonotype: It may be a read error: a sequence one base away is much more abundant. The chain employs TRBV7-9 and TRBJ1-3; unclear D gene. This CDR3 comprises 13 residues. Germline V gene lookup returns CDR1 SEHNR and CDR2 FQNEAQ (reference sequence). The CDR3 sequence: CVSSFADGNTIYF. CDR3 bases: TGTGTCAGCAGCTTCGCAGATGGAAACACCATATATTTT.

The DNA for the CDR3 is TGCAGCGTCCAATTTGGGGTTTTTGGGACAGTAACTGAAAAACTGTTTTTT. It encodes CSVQFGVFGTVTEKLFF. This rearrangement joins TRBV29-1 to TRBJ1-4, with TRBD1 identical over 7 bases. This CDR3 has 17 residues. Germline V gene lookup returns CDR1 SQVTM and CDR2 ANQGSEA. V was clipped by 6 bases and J by 7 bases; unmatched bases: 20. The variable domain in full, with the rest retrieved from reference TRBV29-1 and TRBJ1-4, is SAVISQKPSRDICQRGTSLTIQCQVDSQVTMMFWYRQQPGQSLTLIATANQGSEATYESGFVIDKFPISRPNLTFSTLTVSNMSPEDSSIYLCSVQFGVFGTVTEKLFFGSGTQLSVL.

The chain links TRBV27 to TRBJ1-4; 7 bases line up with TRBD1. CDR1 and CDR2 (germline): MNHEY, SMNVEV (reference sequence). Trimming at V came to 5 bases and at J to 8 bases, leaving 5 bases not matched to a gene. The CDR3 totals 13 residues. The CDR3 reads CASSQWTGEKLFF. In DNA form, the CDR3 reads TGTGCCAGCAGTCAATGGACAGGCGAAAAACTGTTTTTT. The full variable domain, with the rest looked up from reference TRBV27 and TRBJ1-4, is EAQVTQNPRYLITVTGKKLTVTCSQNMNHEYMSWYRQDPGLGLRQIYYSMNVEVTDKGDVPEGYKVSRKEKRNFPLILESPSPNQTSLYFCASSQWTGEKLFFGSGTQLSVL.

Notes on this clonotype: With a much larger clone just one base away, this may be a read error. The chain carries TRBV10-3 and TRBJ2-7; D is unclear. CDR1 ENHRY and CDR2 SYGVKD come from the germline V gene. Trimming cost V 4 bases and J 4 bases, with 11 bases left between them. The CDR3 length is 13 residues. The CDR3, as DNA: TGTGCCATCAGTGGCCTAATGCGTTACGAGCAGTACTTC. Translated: CAISGLMRYEQYF.

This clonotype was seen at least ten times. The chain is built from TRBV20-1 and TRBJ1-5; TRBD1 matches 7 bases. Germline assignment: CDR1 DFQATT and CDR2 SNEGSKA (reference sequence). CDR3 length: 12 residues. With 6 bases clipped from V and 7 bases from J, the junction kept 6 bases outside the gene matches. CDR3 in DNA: TGCAGTGCGGGACAGCGACACCAGCCCCAGCATTTT. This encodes CSAGQRHQPQHF.